The clone carrying this T cell receptor beta chain was observed at least ten times. Its antigen is not known. It was 5'RACE with constant-segment primers that produced the TCR alpha and TCR beta cDNA libraries, which carried sample barcodes and UMIs. Each CDR3 protein is one row after TCRdb ran MiXCR on the 5' RACE reads. The data contain roughly 86,000 distinct CDR3 sequences, about 12% of them singletons. These data are taken from a study of T-cell memory formation after mild COVID-19. Whole-study results and caveats: A subset of responding clones appeared in pre-infection memory, suggesting cross-reactive memory joined. Among contracting clones, CD4+ were mainly CM/EM and CD8+ enriched in EMRA.

The CDR3 loop spans 10 amino acids. Between the trimmed V and J ends, which lost 6 bases and 5 bases, there was a span of 4 bases. From germline, CDR1 is SGHAT and CDR2 FQNNGV. This receptor was obtained from an adult woman who had mild COVID-19 (a few samples of this study predate the infection). Cell type and time point are not known. Source material: PBMCs or a T cell subset sorted from them (not recorded which). The chain couples TRBV11-2 to TRBJ2-5; D call uncertain. CDR3 sequence reads: CASRGETQYF. In DNA, the CDR3 is TGTGCCAGCAGGGGGGAGACCCAGTACTTC.